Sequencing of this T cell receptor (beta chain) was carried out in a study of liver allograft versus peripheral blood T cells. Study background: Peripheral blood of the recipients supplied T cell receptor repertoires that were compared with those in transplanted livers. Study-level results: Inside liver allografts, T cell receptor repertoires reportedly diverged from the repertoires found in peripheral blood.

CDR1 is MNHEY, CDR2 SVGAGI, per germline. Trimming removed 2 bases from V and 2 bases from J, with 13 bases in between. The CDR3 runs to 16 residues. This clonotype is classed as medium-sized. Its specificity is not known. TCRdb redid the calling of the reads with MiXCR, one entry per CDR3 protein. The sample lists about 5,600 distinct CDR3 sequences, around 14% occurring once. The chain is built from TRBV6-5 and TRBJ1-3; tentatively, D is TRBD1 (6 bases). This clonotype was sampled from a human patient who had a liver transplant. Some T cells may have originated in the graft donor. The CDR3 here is CASSYGGGGTGNTIYF. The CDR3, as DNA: TGTGCCAGCAGTTACGGAGGGGGGGGAACTGGAAACACCATATATTTT.